The clone carrying this T cell receptor (beta chain) has just a few counts. Its target is not known. The sample comes from a study of T cells in Graves' hyperthyroidism and ophthalmopathy. Study findings and constraints: Most clonotypes that expanded in the thyroid above 0.001 also showed up in blood.

V shed 2 bases, J shed 4 bases, and the junction held 20 bases outside the gene matches. This CDR3 region has 19 residues. CDR1 and CDR2 from the germline V gene are SGHDN and FVKESK. The TCR beta CDR3 regions underwent amplification using RNA transcripts as the source. First-round RT-PCR with HTBI primers amplified the TCR CDR3 region. Each CDR3 protein gets one entry after TCRdb re-called the multiplex PCR reads with MiXCR. The sample holds around 200,000 distinct CDR3 sequences, about 18% seen once. The source of this sequence is a man aged 40-50 years with Graves' hyperthyroidism. The sample comprised blood. The chain is built from TRBV14 and TRBJ2-7; 7 bases agree with TRBD1. CDR3 nucleotides: TGTGCCAGCAGCCAAAGACAGGGCTTCCTACAGACCGTGGATTACGAGCAGTACTTC. Translated: CASSQRQGFLQTVDYEQYF.